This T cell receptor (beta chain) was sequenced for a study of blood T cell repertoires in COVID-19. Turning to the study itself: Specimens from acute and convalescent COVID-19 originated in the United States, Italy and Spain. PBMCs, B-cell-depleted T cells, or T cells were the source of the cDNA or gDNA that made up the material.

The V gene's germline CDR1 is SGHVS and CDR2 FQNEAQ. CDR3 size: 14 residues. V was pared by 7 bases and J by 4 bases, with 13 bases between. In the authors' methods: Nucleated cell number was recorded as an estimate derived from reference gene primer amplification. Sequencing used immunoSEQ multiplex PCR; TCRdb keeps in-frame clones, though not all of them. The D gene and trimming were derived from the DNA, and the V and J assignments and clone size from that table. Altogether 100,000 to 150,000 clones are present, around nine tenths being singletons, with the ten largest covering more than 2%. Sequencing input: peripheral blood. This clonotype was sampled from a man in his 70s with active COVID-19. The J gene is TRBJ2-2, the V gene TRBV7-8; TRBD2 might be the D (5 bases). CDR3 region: CASMVFSATGELFF. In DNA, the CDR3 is TGTGCCAGCATGGTTTTTAGCGCCACCGGGGAGCTGTTTTTT.